This T cell receptor beta chain was retrieved from a study of cytomegalovirus exposure and HLA in healthy donors. The CDR3 is 17 amino acids. Germline V gives CDR1 SGHAT, CDR2 FQNNGV. V gave up 3 bases and J gave up 6 bases; unmatched junction bases: 11. Study outcomes and limitations: A later analysis found first-cohort TCR clusters tended to co-occur in the 120 or so validation repertoires. Reports described diagnosis of cytomegalovirus status by the classifier as highly specific and sensitive.

This table comes from immunoSEQ multiplex PCR, and its TCRdb copy is limited to in-frame clones, with some not included. The table includes 240,000 or so clones, roughly 86% detected once. This clone has just a few counts. The antigen remains unidentified. The chain carries TRBV11-2 and TRBJ2-1, with TRBD1 identical over 10 bases. This receptor was obtained from a woman younger than 45 in good health and CMV-seropositive. The sample consisted of PBMCs. CDR3 nucleotides: TGTGCCAGCAGCTTCGAGCGGGACAGGGGCTTATCCAATGAGCAGTTCTTC. Amino acid sequence: CASSFERDRGLSNEQFF.